The text below deals with one T cell receptor (beta chain). The antigen is undetermined. This specimen belongs to a study of metastatic and nonmetastatic thyroid tumors. Study context: Both malignant and benign thyroid patients supplied peripheral blood and tumor or nodule tissue samples, across which the repertoires of these patients were then compared.

TCRdb re-called the PCR reads via MiXCR. The sample consists of about 37,000 clones, about 30% of them appearing once. Trimming pared 4 bases from V and 11 bases from J, leaving 9 bases between. CDR1 is MNHEY and CDR2 is SMNVEV in the germline V gene (reference sequence). The CDR3 runs 12 residues. The study, taken as a whole, reports: The reported finding was significantly higher TCR beta diversity in malignant thyroid tumors relative to benign nodules, in blood and tumor.

The entire patient cohort was treatment-naive prior to thyroid surgery. V usage is TRBV27 and J usage is TRBJ1-6; D may be TRBD1 (5 bases). This sequence was found in a male donor with papillary thyroid cancer or a benign thyroid nodule (not recorded which). Some clones in this sample may be carry-over from other donors' samples. The sample consisted of blood. The CDR3 nucleotides read TGTGCCAGCAGTTCGGGGCCGCCACCCCTCCACTTT. It codes for CASSSGPPPLHF.